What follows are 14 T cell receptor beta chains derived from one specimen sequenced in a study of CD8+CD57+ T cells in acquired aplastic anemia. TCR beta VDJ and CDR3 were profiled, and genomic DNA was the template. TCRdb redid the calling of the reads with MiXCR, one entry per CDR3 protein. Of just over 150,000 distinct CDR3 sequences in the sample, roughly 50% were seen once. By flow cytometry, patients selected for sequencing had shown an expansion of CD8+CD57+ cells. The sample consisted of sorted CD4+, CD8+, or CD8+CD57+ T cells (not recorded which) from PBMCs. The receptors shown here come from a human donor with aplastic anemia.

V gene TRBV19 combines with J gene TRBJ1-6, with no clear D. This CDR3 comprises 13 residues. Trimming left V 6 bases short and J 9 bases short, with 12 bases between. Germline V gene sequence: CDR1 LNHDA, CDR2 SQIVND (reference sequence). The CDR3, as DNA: TGTGCCAGTAGCAGCCTGGTTGGTTCACCCCTCCACTTT. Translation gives CASSSLVGSPLHF.

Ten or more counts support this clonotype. The CDR3 here is CASSIPGLADEQYF. The CDR3 DNA reads TGTGCCAGCAGCATACCGGGACTAGCGGACGAGCAGTACTTC. The V gene is TRBV7-9, the J gene TRBJ2-7; TRBD2 aligns across 11 bases. This CDR3 region has 14 residues. V lost 5 bases and J lost 5; bases outside the gene matches: 5. Per the germline V gene, CDR1 is SEHNR and CDR2 is FQNEAQ (reference sequence).

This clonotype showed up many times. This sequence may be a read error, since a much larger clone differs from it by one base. CDR3 residues: CATSTGPDQYF. DNA of the CDR3: TGTGCCACCAGCACCGGGCCCGACCAGTACTTC. This sequence joins TRBV24-1 and TRBJ2-7; D gene ambiguous. This CDR3 region has 11 residues. Germline CDR1 and CDR2: KGHDR and SFDVKD. V was cut by 7 bases and J by 10 bases, with 13 bases left in between.

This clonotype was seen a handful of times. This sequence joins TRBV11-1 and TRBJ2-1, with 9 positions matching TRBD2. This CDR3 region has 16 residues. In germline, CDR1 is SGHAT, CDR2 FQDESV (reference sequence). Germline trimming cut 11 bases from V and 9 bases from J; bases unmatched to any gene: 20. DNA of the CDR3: TGTGCCGTCCTCGAAGGCGGGAGGGCCGAGTTAGGTGAGCAGTTCTTC. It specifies CAVLEGGRAELGEQFF.

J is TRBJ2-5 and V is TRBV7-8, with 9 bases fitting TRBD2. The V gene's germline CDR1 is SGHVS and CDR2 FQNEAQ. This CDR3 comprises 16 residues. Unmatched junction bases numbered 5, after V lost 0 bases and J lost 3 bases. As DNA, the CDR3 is TGTGCCAGCAGCTTAGCAGGCGGGGGGGCTGAAGAGACCCAGTACTTC. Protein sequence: CASSLAGGGAEETQYF.

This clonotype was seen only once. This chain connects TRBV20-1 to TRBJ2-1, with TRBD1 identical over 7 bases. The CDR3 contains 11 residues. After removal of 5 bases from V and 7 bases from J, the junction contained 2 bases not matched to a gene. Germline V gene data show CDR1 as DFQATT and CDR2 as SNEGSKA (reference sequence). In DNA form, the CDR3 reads TGCAGTGCTGAGGACAGGAATGAGCAGTTCTTC. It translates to CSAEDRNEQFF.

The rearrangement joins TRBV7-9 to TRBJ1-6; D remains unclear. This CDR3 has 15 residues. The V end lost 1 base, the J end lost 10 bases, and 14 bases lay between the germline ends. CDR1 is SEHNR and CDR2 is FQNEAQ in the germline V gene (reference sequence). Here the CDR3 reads CASSLGTVSKSPLHF. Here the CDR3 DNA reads TGTGCCAGCAGCTTAGGCACAGTGTCTAAGTCACCCCTCCACTTT. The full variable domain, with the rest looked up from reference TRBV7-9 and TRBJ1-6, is DTGVSQNPRHKITKRGQNVTFRCDPISEHNRLYWYRQTLGQGPEFLTYFQNEAQLEKSRLLSDRFSAERPKGSFSTLEIQRTEQGDSAMYLCASSLGTVSKSPLHFGNGTRLTVT.

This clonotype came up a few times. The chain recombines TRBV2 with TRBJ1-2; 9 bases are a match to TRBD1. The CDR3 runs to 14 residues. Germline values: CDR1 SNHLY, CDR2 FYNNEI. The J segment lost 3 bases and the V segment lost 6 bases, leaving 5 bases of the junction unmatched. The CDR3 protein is CASRKGQGDYGYTF. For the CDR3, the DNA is TGTGCCAGCAGAAAGGGACAGGGAGACTATGGCTACACCTTC.

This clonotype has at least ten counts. CDR3 in amino acids: CASTGGSYEQYF. CDR3 in DNA: TGTGCCAGCACTGGGGGCTCCTACGAGCAGTACTTC. This chain uses TRBV2 with TRBJ2-7; D might be TRBD1 or TRBD2, each matching 5 bases. The CDR3 sequence is 12 residues long. Germline V CDR1 and CDR2: SNHLY, FYNNEI. V shed 7 bases and J shed 0 bases, with 7 bases lying between them.

The chain's CDR3 is CATSSSRSGQGYNEQFF. In nucleotides, the CDR3 is TGTGCCACCAGCAGCTCCAGGTCGGGACAGGGATACAATGAGCAGTTCTTC. This chain connects TRBV15 to TRBJ2-1; the match to TRBD1 covers 9 bases. Germline V gives CDR1 LNHNV, CDR2 YYDKDF (reference sequence). J gave up 4 bases and V 3 bases, and 10 bases lay outside the gene matches. This CDR3 contains 17 residues.

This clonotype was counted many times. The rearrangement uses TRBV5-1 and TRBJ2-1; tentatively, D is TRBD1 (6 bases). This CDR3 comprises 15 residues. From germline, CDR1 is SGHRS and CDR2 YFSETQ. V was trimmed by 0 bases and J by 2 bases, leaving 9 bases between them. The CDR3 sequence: CASSLGQGTYNEQFF. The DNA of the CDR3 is TGCGCCAGCAGCTTGGGTCAGGGGACCTACAATGAGCAGTTCTTC.

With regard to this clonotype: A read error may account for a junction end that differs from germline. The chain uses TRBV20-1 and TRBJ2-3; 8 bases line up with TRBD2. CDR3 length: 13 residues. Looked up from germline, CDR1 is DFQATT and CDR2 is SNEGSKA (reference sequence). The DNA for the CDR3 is TGCAGTGCCTTCGGGGGGGCCGGGAATACGCAGTATTTC. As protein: CSAFGGAGNTQYF.

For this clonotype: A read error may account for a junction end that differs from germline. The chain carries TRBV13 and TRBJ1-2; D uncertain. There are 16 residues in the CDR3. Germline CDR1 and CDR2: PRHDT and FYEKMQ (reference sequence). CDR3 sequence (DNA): TGTGCCAACAGCTTAGATATAGACACCCGGAGGGAAGGCTACACCTTC. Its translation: CANSLDIDTRREGYTF.

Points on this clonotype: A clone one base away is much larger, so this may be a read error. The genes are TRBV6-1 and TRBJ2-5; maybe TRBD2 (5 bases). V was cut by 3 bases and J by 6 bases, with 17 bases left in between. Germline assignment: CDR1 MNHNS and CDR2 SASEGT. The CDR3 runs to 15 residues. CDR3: CASSDTEGREKTQYF. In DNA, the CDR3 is TGTGCCAGCAGTGACACGGAAGGACGGGAAAAGACCCAGTACTTC.